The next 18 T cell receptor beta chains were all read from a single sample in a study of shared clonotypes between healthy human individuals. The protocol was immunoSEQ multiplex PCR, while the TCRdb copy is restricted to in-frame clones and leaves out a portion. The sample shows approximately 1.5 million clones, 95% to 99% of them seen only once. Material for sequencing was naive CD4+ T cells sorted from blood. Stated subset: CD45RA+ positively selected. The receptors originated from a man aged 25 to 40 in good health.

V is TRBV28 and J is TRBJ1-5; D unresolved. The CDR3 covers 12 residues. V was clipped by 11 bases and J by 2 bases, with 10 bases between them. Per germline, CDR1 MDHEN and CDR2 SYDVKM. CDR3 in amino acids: CAGRRGNQPQHF. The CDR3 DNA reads TGTGCCGGACGAAGAGGCAATCAGCCCCAGCATTTT.

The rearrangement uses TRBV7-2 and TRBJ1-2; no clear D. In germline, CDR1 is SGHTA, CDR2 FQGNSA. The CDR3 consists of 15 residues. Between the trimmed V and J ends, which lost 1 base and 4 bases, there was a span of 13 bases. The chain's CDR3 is CASSLVEWQLYGYTF. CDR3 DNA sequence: TGTGCCAGCAGCTTAGTGGAATGGCAGCTCTATGGCTACACCTTC.

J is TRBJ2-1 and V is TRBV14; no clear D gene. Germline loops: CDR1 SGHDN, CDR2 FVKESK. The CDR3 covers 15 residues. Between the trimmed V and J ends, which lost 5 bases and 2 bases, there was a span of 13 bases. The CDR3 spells CASSAPGPAYNEQFF. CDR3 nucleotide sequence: TGTGCCAGCAGCGCGCCGGGCCCAGCCTACAATGAGCAGTTCTTC.

The CDR3 region is CASSYGQGQETQYF. CDR3 coding DNA: TGTGCCAGCAGCTACGGACAGGGCCAAGAGACCCAGTACTTC. The V call is TRBV11-1, the J call TRBJ2-5, with TRBD1 identical over 8 bases. This CDR3 region has 14 residues. Germline lookup yields CDR1 SGHAT and CDR2 FQDESV (reference sequence). Germline trimming cut 4 bases from V and 1 base from J; bases unmatched to any gene: 2. Supplemented by reference TRBV11-1 and TRBJ2-5, the full variable domain reads EAEVAQSPRYKITEKSQAVAFWCDPISGHATLYWYRQILGQGPELLVQFQDESVVDDSQLPKDRFSAERLKGVDSTLKIQPAELGDSAMYLCASSYGQGQETQYFGPGTRLLVL.

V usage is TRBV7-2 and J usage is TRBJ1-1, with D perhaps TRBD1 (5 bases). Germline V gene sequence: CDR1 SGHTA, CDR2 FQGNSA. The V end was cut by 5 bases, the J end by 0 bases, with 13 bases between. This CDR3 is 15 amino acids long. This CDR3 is CASSPSSGMNTEAFF. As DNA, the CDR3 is TGTGCCAGCAGCCCTAGTTCAGGGATGAACACTGAAGCTTTCTTT.

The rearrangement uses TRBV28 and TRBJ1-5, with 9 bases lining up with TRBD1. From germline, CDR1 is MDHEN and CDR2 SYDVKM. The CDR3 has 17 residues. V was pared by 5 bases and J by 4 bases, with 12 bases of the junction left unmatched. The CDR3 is CASSTGGAPPANQPQHF. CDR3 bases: TGTGCCAGCAGTACAGGGGGCGCTCCGCCCGCGAATCAGCCCCAGCATTTT.

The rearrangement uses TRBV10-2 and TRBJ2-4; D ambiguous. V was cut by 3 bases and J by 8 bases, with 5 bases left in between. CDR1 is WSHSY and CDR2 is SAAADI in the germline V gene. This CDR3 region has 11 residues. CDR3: CASSDTDIQYF. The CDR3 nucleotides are TGCGCCAGCAGTGATACGGACATTCAGTACTTC.

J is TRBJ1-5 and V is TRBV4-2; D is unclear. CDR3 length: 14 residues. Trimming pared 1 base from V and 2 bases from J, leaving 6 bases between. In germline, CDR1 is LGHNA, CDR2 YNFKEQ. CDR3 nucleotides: TGTGCCAGCAGCCAAGTTCTTGGCAATCAGCCCCAGCATTTT. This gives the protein CASSQVLGNQPQHF.

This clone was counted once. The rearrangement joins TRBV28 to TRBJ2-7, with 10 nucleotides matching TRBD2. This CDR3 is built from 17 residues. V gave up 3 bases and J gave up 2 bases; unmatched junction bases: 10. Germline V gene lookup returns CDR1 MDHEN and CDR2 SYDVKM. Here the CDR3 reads CASSFSRLSGRAYEQYF. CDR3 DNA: TGTGCCAGCAGTTTTTCTAGACTGAGCGGGAGGGCCTACGAGCAGTACTTC.

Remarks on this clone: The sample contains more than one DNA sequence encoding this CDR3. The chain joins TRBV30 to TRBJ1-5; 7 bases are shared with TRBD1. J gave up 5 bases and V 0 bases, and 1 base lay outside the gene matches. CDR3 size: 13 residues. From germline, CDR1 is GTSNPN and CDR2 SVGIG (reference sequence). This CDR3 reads CAWSVQGHQPQHF. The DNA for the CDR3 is TGTGCCTGGAGTGTACAGGGGCATCAGCCCCAGCATTTT.

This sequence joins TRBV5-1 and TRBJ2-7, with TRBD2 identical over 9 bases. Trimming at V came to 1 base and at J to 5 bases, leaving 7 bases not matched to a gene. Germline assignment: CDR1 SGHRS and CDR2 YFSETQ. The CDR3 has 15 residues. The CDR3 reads CASSLLASGTDEQYF. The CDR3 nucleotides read TGCGCCAGCAGCTTGTTGGCTAGCGGGACCGACGAGCAGTACTTC.

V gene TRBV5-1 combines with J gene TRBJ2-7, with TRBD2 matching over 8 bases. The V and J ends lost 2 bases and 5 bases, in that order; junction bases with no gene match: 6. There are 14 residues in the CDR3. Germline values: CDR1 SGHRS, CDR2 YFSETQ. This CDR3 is CASSFSGSRDEQYF. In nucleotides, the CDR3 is TGCGCCAGCAGCTTCAGCGGGAGTAGAGACGAGCAGTACTTC.

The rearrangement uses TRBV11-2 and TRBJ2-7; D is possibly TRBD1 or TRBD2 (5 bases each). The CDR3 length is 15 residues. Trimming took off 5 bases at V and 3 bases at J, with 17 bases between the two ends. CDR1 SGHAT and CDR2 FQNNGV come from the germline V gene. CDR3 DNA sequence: TGTGCCAGCAGCCATCTACGGGGACCGGTCTACGAGCAGTACTTC. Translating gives CASSHLRGPVYEQYF.

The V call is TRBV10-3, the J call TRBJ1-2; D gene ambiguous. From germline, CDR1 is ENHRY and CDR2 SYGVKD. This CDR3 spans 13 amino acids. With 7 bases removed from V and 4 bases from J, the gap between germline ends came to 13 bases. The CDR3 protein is CAITERAVYGYTF. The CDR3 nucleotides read TGTGCCATCACCGAGCGGGCAGTCTATGGCTACACCTTC.

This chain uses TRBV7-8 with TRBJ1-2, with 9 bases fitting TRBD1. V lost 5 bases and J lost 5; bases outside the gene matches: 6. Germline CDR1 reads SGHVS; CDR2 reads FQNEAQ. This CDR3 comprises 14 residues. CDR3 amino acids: CASSRSGTGYGYTF. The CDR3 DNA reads TGTGCCAGCAGCCGCTCCGGGACAGGGTATGGCTACACCTTC. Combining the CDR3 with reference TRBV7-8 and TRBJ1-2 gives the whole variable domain GAGVSQSPRYKVAKRGQDVALRCDPISGHVSLFWYQQALGQGPEFLTYFQNEAQLDKSGLPSDRFFAERPEGSVSTLKIQRTQQEDSAVYLCASSRSGTGYGYTFGSGTRLTVV.

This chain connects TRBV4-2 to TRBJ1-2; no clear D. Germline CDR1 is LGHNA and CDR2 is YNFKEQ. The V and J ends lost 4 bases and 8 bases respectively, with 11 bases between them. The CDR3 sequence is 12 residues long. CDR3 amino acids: CASSRASGGYTF. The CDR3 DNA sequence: TGTGCCAGCAGCCGAGCCAGCGGGGGCTACACCTTC.

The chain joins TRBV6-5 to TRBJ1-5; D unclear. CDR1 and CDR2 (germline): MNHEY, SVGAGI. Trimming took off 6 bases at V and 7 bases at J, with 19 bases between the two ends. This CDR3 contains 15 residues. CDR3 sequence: CASRNDHKSWQPQHF. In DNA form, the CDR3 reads TGTGCCAGCAGGAACGACCACAAGTCCTGGCAGCCCCAGCATTTT.

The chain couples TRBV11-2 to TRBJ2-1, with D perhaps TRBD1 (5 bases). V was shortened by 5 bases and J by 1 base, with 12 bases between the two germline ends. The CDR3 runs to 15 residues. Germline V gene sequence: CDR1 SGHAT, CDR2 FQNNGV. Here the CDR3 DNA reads TGTGCCAGCAGCCAGGGCAGGAGTTCCTACAATGAGCAGTTCTTC. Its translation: CASSQGRSSYNEQFF.